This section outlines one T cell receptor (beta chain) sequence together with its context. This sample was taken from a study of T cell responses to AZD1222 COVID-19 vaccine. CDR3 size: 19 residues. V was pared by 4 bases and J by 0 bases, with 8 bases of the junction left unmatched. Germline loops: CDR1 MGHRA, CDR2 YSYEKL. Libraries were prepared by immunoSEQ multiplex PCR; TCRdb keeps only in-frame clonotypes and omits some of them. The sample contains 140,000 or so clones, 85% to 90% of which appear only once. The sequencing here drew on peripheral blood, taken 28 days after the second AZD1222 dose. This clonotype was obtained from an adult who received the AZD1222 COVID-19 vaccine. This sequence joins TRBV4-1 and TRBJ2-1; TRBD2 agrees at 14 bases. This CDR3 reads CASSLRTSGRQSSYNEQFF. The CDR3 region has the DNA TGCGCCAGCAGCCTCCGGACTAGCGGGAGGCAGAGCTCCTACAATGAGCAGTTCTTC.